This T cell receptor beta chain derives from a study of blood T cells in healthy people across ages. Findings and limits, study-wide: Possibly confounding the expanded clonotype changes was the fact that donor CMV status was unknown. When set beside aged donors, long-lived donors presented more naive CD4+ cells and higher diversity.

The CDR3 sequence is 14 residues long. The trim removed 8 bases at V and 5 bases at J, leaving 6 bases unmatched. The germline V gene has CDR1 DFQATT and CDR2 SNEGSKA (reference sequence). With respect to this clonotype: Its antigen is unknown.

The use of a sample-barcoded 5' primer and a J-beta primer mix characterized a second PCR of 7 to 11 cycles. TCRdb redid the calling of the 5' RACE reads with MiXCR, one entry per CDR3 protein. The sample consists of 700,000 or so distinct CDR3 sequences, 40% to 45% of them appearing once. The sequence was collected from an elderly man in good health. Sequencing input: blood. V usage is TRBV20-1 and J usage is TRBJ2-3; 14 bases fit TRBD2. DNA for the CDR3: TGCAGTCCGACCGGGACTAGCGGGAGAGATACGCAGTATTTT. Protein: CSPTGTSGRDTQYF.